This T cell receptor (beta chain) was retrieved from a study of blood T cell repertoires in COVID-19. The CDR3 has 15 amino acids. Germline assignment: CDR1 SNHLY and CDR2 FYNNEI. V lost 5 bases, J lost 4 bases, and 17 bases lay in between. Sequencing was performed with immunoSEQ multiplex PCR; in TCRdb, only in-frame clones are kept and a portion is missing. The sample lists about 210,000 clones; approximately 78% were seen once. This clone was seen only a few times. Sequencing used peripheral blood. The sequence derives from a woman in her 70s with COVID-19, enrolled during active disease. V usage is TRBV2 and J usage is TRBJ2-5, with TRBD2 as a possible D gene (6 bases). This CDR3 is CASSPSRGGTETQYF. CDR3 bases: TGTGCCAGCAGTCCCTCCCGGGGCGGGACAGAGACCCAGTACTTC. The whole variable domain, filled in from reference TRBV2 and TRBJ2-5, reads EPEVTQTPSHQVTQMGQEVILRCVPISNHLYFYWYRQILGQKVEFLVSFYNNEISEKSEIFDDQFSVERPDGSNFTLKIRSTKLEDSAMYFCASSPSRGGTETQYFGPGTRLLVL.